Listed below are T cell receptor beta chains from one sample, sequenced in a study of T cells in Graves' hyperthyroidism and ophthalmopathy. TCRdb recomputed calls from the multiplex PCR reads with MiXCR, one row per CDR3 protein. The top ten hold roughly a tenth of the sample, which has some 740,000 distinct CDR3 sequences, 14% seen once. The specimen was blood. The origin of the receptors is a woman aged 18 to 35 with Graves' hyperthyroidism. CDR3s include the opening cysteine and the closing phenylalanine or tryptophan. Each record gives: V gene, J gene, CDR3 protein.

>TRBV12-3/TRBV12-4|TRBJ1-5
CASSSRDHPYQPQHF
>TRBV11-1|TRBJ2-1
CASSLGPSDHNEQFF
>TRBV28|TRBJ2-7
CASSFYSGNEQYF
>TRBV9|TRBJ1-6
CASSPVPARSPLHF
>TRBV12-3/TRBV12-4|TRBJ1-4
CAPRGRTSNEKLFF
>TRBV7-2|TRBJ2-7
CASSARDIHEQYF
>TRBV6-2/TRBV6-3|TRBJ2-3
CASSRGDSTDTQYF
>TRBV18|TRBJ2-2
CASSPRVNTGELFF
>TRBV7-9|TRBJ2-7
CASSSRQVPYEQYF
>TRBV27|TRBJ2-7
CASSSFTDSYEQYF
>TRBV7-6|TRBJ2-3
CASSLVASGDTDTQYF
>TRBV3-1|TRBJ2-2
CASRTRDTYTGELFF
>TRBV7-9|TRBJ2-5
CASSLATPDSETQYF
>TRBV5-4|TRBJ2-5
CASSLALAGAETQYF
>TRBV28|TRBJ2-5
CASSLWSETQYF
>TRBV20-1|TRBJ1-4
CSAPGTGGEKLFF
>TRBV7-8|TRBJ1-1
CASSRSALTEAFF
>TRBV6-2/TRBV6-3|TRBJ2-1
CASKGGWIRQGNNEQFF
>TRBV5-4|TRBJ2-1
CASSLAGGKINEQLF
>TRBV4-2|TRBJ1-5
CASSQHDYQPQHF
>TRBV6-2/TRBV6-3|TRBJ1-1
CASRPTGSLTEAFF
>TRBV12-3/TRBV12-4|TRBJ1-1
CASRTALNTEAFF
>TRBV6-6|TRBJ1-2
CASSYLQGIGYGYTF
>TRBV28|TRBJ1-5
CASSLYSNQPQHF
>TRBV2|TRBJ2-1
CASTGLAGSYNEQFF
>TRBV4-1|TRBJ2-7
CASSQDLGLEGYEQYF
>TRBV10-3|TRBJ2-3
CAISESIGTDVTDTQYF
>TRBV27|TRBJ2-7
CASIRGTTYEQYF
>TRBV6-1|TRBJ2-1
CAAGGSYNEQFF
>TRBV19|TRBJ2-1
CASRYRQGGRAYNEQFF
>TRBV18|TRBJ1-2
CASSPPNSGVSGGIYGYTF
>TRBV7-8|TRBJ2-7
CASGRAYEQYF
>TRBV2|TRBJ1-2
CASSEVSGAYGYTF
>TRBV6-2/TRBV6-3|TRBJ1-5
CATSDGFTQPQHF
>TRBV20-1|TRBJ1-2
CSATISSYGYTF
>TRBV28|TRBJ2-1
CASRNSGTSGNNEQFF
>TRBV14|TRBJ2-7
CASSRTAGGPGSYEQYF
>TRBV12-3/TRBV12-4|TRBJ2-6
CASRAMGAGANVLTF
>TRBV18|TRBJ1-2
CASFSDISGYTF
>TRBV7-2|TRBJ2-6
CASSPRTGTFSGANVLTF
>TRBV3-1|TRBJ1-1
CASSQGPFSSPWGTEAFF
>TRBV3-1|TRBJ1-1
CASSQGDRVRYTEAFF
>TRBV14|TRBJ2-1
CASSQLGAAYNEQFF
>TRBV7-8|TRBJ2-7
CASSLAAGGAYEQYF
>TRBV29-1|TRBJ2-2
CSVGTTNTGELFF
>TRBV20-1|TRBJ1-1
CSARTANTEAFF
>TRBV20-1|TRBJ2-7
CSARDLFDASGRAGYEQYF
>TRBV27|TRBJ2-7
CASSSGGQEYSYEQYF
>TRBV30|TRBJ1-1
CAWRTVTWGTEAFF
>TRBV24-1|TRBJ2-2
CATSYPSGRGKTGELFF
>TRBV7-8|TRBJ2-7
CASSPRPGSTNYEQYF
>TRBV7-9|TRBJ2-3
CASSRTFSGLTDTQYF
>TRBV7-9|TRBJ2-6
CASVLGAIGANVLTF
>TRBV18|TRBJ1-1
CASSSQSEGFSGEAFF